These 25 T cell receptor beta chains share one sample of origin, sequenced in a study of blood T cells in healthy people across ages. Together with a sample-barcoded 5' primer, a J-beta primer mix was included in a second PCR lasting roughly 6 to 12 cycles. TCRdb ran MiXCR on the 5' RACE reads and lists one entry per CDR3 protein. This table holds roughly 800,000 distinct CDR3 sequences, under 30% found once. These data were also reused for a study on T cells of mothers and their children.

Sequences were obtained from blood. Receptors originate from a boy between 10 and 17 years old in good health.

J is TRBJ2-7 and V is TRBV20-1, with D hard to call. The ends were cut back, 0 bases at V and 1 base at J, with 13 bases in the middle. This CDR3 is built from 15 residues. Germline-derived CDR1 and CDR2 are DFQATT and SNEGSKA (reference sequence). CDR3 protein: CSARDPRTESYEQYF. The CDR3 DNA reads as TGCAGTGCTAGAGATCCCAGGACCGAATCCTACGAGCAGTACTTC.

The rearrangement joins TRBV5-1 to TRBJ1-1; D gene uncertain. With 6 bases removed from V and 4 bases from J, the gap between germline ends came to 22 bases. Germline-derived CDR1 and CDR2 are SGHRS and YFSETQ. This CDR3 comprises 16 residues. The CDR3 loop is CASTETTSVLGTEAFF. CDR3 sequence (DNA): TGCGCCAGCACCGAGACTACGTCAGTGTTGGGCACTGAAGCTTTCTTT.

This clonotype was counted a single time. V is TRBV29-1 and J is TRBJ1-3, with 7 positions matching TRBD1. CDR3 size: 17 residues. Unmatched junction bases numbered 12, after V lost 1 base and J lost 3 bases. CDR1 and CDR2 (germline): SQVTM, ANQGSEA. CDR3 residues: CSVEAPLEGAFGNTIYF. The CDR3 DNA follows: TGCAGCGTTGAAGCCCCCCTGGAGGGGGCGTTTGGAAACACCATATATTTT.

In regard to this clonotype: The junction and the germline gene differ at one end; a read error may be behind it. The chain joins TRBV20-1 to TRBJ2-3; D possibly corresponds to TRBD2 (7 bases). The CDR3 extends over 13 amino acids. Germline V CDR1 and CDR2: DFQATT, SNEGSKA (reference sequence). The CDR3 protein is CSARGGGPDTQYF. The CDR3 nucleotides read TGCAGTGCCAGAGGGGGGGGCCCAGATACGCAGTATTTT.

V and J are TRBV10-3 and TRBJ2-5; the D is unclear. The CDR3 consists of 12 residues. Deletions cut 4 bases from V and 5 bases from J, with 8 bases between. Germline V gene lookup returns CDR1 ENHRY and CDR2 SYGVKD. For the CDR3, the DNA is TGTGCCATCAGTGGGAGTAAGGAGACCCAGTACTTC. It is translated as CAISGSKETQYF.

About this clonotype: The junction departs from the called germline gene at one end, perhaps through a read error. The rearrangement uses TRBV9 and TRBJ2-5, with TRBD2 matching 12 bases. CDR1 SGDLS and CDR2 YYNGEE come from the germline V gene. CDR3 length equals 12 residues. The CDR3 DNA reads as TGTGCCAGCAGGACTAGCGGGGGTCCATTCAACTTC. Translation: CASRTSGGPFNF.

This clonotype was seen a few times. V is TRBV10-3 and J is TRBJ1-2, with a tentative D call TRBD1 (5 bases). The CDR3 has 13 amino acids. With 6 bases removed from V and 6 bases from J, the gap between germline ends came to 14 bases. Germline lookup yields CDR1 ENHRY and CDR2 SYGVKD. Here the CDR3 reads CAIRIVGGDGYTF. In DNA, the CDR3 is TGTGCCATCAGGATAGTCGGGGGAGATGGCTACACCTTC.

The chain has TRBV6-5 and TRBJ2-5, with 12 bases aligning to TRBD2. The CDR3 sequence is 18 residues long. CDR1 and CDR2 from the germline V gene are MNHEY and SVGAGI. Trimming at V came to 2 bases and at J to 5 bases, leaving 12 bases not matched to a gene. CDR3 region: CASSYQTLAGGPWETQYF. DNA for the CDR3: TGTGCCAGCAGTTACCAGACGCTAGCGGGGGGGCCCTGGGAGACCCAGTACTTC.

This clonotype was counted between two and nine times. The V and J genes are TRBV7-9 and TRBJ2-3; no clear D gene. The ends were cut back, 1 base at V and 5 bases at J, with 10 bases in the middle. The CDR3 length is 14 residues. Germline V lookup: CDR1 SEHNR, CDR2 FQNEAQ (reference sequence). CDR3 DNA sequence: TGTGCCAGCAGCTTAGTCATAGCCGGAGATACGCAGTATTTT. It yields the protein CASSLVIAGDTQYF.

The J gene is TRBJ1-5, the V gene TRBV4-1, with D hard to call. This CDR3 is built from 15 residues. The germline V gene encodes CDR1 MGHRA and CDR2 YSYEKL. Between the trimmed V and J ends, which lost 0 bases and 5 bases, there was a span of 11 bases. The CDR3 loop is CASSQDVASYQPQHF. The CDR3 DNA follows: TGCGCCAGCAGCCAAGATGTTGCATCATATCAGCCCCAGCATTTT.

This clonotype was seen a handful of times. The chain combines TRBV3-1 with TRBJ2-5; D is uncertain. The CDR3 extends over 13 amino acids. The V gene lost 5 bases and the J gene lost 5 bases, with 12 bases spanning the gap. CDR1 is LGHDT and CDR2 is YNNKEL in the germline V gene (reference sequence). As DNA, the CDR3 is TGTGCCAGCAGCAGGCCCTCGTCGGAGACCCAGTACTTC. Protein product: CASSRPSSETQYF.

The gene calls are TRBV20-1 and TRBJ2-5, with 14 bases matching TRBD2. With 4 bases clipped from V and 0 bases from J, the junction kept 4 bases outside the gene matches. Germline CDR1 and CDR2: DFQATT and SNEGSKA (reference sequence). There are 16 residues in the CDR3. CDR3 loop: CSATGLAGDHQETQYF. The CDR3 region has the DNA TGCAGTGCTACGGGACTAGCGGGGGACCACCAAGAGACCCAGTACTTC.

The sample holds a few counts of this clonotype. The V and J genes are TRBV20-1 and TRBJ1-2; D possibly corresponds to TRBD1 (6 bases). The germline V gene encodes CDR1 DFQATT and CDR2 SNEGSKA (reference sequence). V lost 6 bases and J lost 2, with 13 bases in between. This CDR3 contains 13 residues. The CDR3 DNA is TGCAGTGCCGTCAGTCAGGGGAACTATGGCTACACCTTC. Its protein is CSAVSQGNYGYTF.

The chain is built from TRBV12-3 or TRBV12-4 and TRBJ1-6; D gene ambiguous. The CDR3 loop spans 14 amino acids. With 3 bases removed from V and 11 bases from J, the gap between germline ends came to 14 bases. CDR3 amino acids: CASSLRENGTPLHF. The CDR3 DNA follows: TGTGCCAGCAGTTTGAGAGAGAACGGGACACCCCTCCACTTT.

The chain is built from TRBV2 and TRBJ2-5; D possibly corresponds to TRBD1 (6 bases). This CDR3 has 14 amino acids. With 6 bases removed from V and 1 base from J, the gap between germline ends came to 12 bases. The germline gives CDR1 SNHLY, CDR2 FYNNEI. CDR3 sequence reads: CASSEATGQETQYF. CDR3 nucleotides: TGTGCCAGCAGCGAGGCGACAGGCCAAGAGACCCAGTACTTC.

A few counts support this clonotype. A read error may produce the germline difference seen at one junction end. The chain links TRBV5-5 to TRBJ2-2; D may be TRBD1 (6 bases). The CDR3 contains 15 residues. CDR1 SGHKS and CDR2 YYEKEE come from the germline V gene (reference sequence). The CDR3 sequence: CASRLGAFLTGELFF. The CDR3 DNA reads as TGTGCCAGCAGGTTGGGGGCTTTTCTCACCGGGGAGCTGTTTTTT. Combining the CDR3 with reference TRBV5-5 and TRBJ2-2 gives the whole variable domain DAGVTQSPTHLIKTRGQQVTLRCSPISGHKSVSWYQQVLGQGPQFIFQYYEKEERGRGNFPDRFSARQFPNYSSELNVNALLLGDSALYLCASRLGAFLTGELFFGEGSRLTVL.

V gene TRBV7-9 combines with J gene TRBJ2-1; D tentatively reads TRBD1 or TRBD2 (5 bases each). The tail of the sequence fits TRBJ2-7 better, so the J call may be wrong. CDR1 and CDR2 from the germline V gene are SEHNR and FQNEAQ (reference sequence). The CDR3 covers 13 residues. The CDR3 spells CASSLSGTSEQYF. The CDR3 DNA reads as TGTGCCAGCAGCTTATCCGGGACGTCCGAGCAGTACTTC.

The chain is built from TRBV7-9 and TRBJ2-3, with D possibly being TRBD2 (6 bases). Trimming took off 1 base at V and 12 bases at J, with 11 bases between the two ends. Germline loops: CDR1 SEHNR, CDR2 FQNEAQ (reference sequence). This CDR3 has 12 residues. CDR3 sequence: CASSLVGLYQYF. The CDR3 coding sequence is TGTGCCAGCAGCTTAGTGGGACTTTATCAGTATTTT.

The chain joins TRBV29-1 to TRBJ1-6; D not certain. This CDR3 comprises 15 residues. The ends were cut back, 7 bases at V and 0 bases at J, with 13 bases in the middle. CDR1 is SQVTM and CDR2 is ANQGSEA in the germline V gene. The CDR3 bases are TGCAGCGCCCGGAGAGGTAGCTCCTATAATTCACCCCTCCACTTT. It is translated as CSARRGSSYNSPLHF.

This chain links TRBV2 with TRBJ2-3; no reliable D call. The CDR3 spans 13 residues. Trimming took off 3 bases at V and 5 bases at J, with 9 bases between the two ends. Germline V lookup: CDR1 SNHLY, CDR2 FYNNEI. The CDR3 sequence is CASSDGPGDTQYF. DNA for the CDR3: TGTGCCAGCAGTGACGGACCCGGAGATACGCAGTATTTT.

The gene calls are TRBV3-1 and TRBJ2-6; tentatively, D is TRBD2 (6 bases). CDR3 length: 16 residues. CDR1 and CDR2 from the germline V gene are LGHDT and YNNKEL (reference sequence). V was pared by 1 base and J by 2 bases, with 9 bases between. CDR3 sequence: CASSQVGGAGANVLTF. CDR3 sequence (DNA): TGTGCCAGCAGCCAAGTCGGAGGGGCTGGGGCCAACGTCCTGACTTTC.

This clonotype was counted a few times. The chain is built from TRBV29-1 and TRBJ2-1, with 7 bases identical to TRBD1. This CDR3 region has 16 residues. V shed 1 base, J shed 7 bases, and the junction held 13 bases outside the gene matches. Looked up from germline, CDR1 is SQVTM and CDR2 is ANQGSEA. The DNA of the CDR3 is TGCAGCGTTGAAGCGGGCAGGGGGAGTTTTGTAAATGAGCAGTTCTTC. Protein sequence: CSVEAGRGSFVNEQFF.

V gene TRBV5-1 combines with J gene TRBJ2-1, with D perhaps TRBD1 (6 bases). Trimming took off 1 base at V and 5 bases at J, with 10 bases between the two ends. Germline V CDR1 and CDR2: SGHRS, YFSETQ. The CDR3 is made up of 14 amino acids. CDR3 residues: CASSLQGHDNEQFF. The CDR3 coding sequence is TGCGCCAGCAGCTTGCAGGGGCACGACAATGAGCAGTTCTTC.

This chain connects TRBV4-3 to TRBJ2-5, with D possibly TRBD1 on 6 matching bases. The CDR3 consists of 14 residues. V lost 4 bases and J lost 11, with 20 bases in between. Germline V gene sequence: CDR1 LGHNA, CDR2 YSLEER. The CDR3 reads CASSLMGKAGEQYF. DNA for the CDR3: TGCGCCAGCAGCCTCATGGGGAAAGCAGGGGAGCAGTACTTC.

The V call is TRBV6-6, the J call TRBJ2-4; tentative D call: TRBD2 (5 bases). The CDR3 has 16 amino acids. V lost 6 bases and J 2 bases, leaving 17 bases between the germline ends. The germline V gene encodes CDR1 MNHNY and CDR2 SVGAGI (reference sequence). CDR3 in amino acids: CASSPYGLGTKNIQYF. CDR3 DNA sequence: TGTGCCAGCAGCCCGTACGGCCTCGGGACCAAAAACATTCAGTACTTC.